A selection of T cell receptor beta chains follows, all from one sample in a study of T-cell memory formation after mild COVID-19. TCRdb recomputed calls from the 5' RACE reads with MiXCR, one row per CDR3 protein. The data hold some 190,000 distinct CDR3 sequences, with approximately 20% observed a single time. The sequenced sample was PBMCs or a T cell subset sorted from them (not recorded which). The receptors stem from an adult woman who had mild COVID-19 (a few samples of this study predate the infection). Cell type and time point are not known. Both conserved end residues are part of each CDR3.

cdr3_aa: CASREQESNQPQHF
v_call: TRBV28

cdr3_aa: CASSKTSGVTNEQFF
v_call: TRBV5-1

cdr3_aa: CASSLAWSSGSYEQYF
v_call: TRBV5-1

cdr3_aa: CASSFEWPRRTGELFF
v_call: TRBV12-3/TRBV12-4

cdr3_aa: CACSFPGGPPDTQYF
v_call: TRBV7-9

cdr3_aa: CASSLDFRGATTDTQYF
v_call: TRBV11-2

cdr3_aa: CATSDVGQGGETQYF
v_call: TRBV24-1

cdr3_aa: CATSRAGRNYGYTF
v_call: TRBV15

cdr3_aa: CASSTDGPYGYTF
v_call: TRBV7-9

cdr3_aa: CSVGDSGYTF
v_call: TRBV29-1

cdr3_aa: CASSTGQLNTEAFF
v_call: TRBV7-9

cdr3_aa: CASRLAGTGGSGELFF
v_call: TRBV28

cdr3_aa: CASSRTGGEGETQYF
v_call: TRBV5-1

cdr3_aa: CAISDGGRMNTEAFF
v_call: TRBV10-3

cdr3_aa: CSAIPRRGATNEKLFF
v_call: TRBV20-1

cdr3_aa: CASSLPTGPTDTQYF
v_call: TRBV12-3/TRBV12-4

cdr3_aa: CASSLQGSQPQHF
v_call: TRBV12-3/TRBV12-4

cdr3_aa: CASSFSTSGGANEQFF
v_call: TRBV7-2

cdr3_aa: CASSPRPSSYNEQFF
v_call: TRBV7-3

cdr3_aa: CASKAGGYGYTF
v_call: TRBV5-1

cdr3_aa: CASSLRDWGRAASPAYNEQFF
v_call: TRBV7-2

cdr3_aa: CASSPDNRNTEAFF
v_call: TRBV7-9

cdr3_aa: CASSTATGALYEQYF
v_call: TRBV7-8

cdr3_aa: CASSRGQLLETQYF
v_call: TRBV6-2/TRBV6-3

cdr3_aa: CASSSTSGGIYNEQFF
v_call: TRBV7-6

cdr3_aa: CASSRRIRPTSGRGSYNEQFF
v_call: TRBV12-3/TRBV12-4

cdr3_aa: CASSPGTEIGTGELFF
v_call: TRBV4-2

cdr3_aa: CASSQRQGSLNTEAFF
v_call: TRBV5-1

cdr3_aa: CASSLRGLSQGYGYTF
v_call: TRBV12-3/TRBV12-4